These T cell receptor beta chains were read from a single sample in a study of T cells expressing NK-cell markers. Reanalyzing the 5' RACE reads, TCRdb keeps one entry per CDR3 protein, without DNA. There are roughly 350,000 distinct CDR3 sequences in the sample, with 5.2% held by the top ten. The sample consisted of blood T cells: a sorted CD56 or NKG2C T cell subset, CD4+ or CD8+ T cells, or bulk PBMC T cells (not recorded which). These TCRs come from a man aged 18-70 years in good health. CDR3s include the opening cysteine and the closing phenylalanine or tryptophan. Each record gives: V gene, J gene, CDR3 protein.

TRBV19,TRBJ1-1,CASSMWGQGSNTEAFF
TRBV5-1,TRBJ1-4,CASSVAGPLTPDEKLFF
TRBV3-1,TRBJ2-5,CASSLPGTAQETQYF
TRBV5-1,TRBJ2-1,CASSLDLTGPTSGGLRDEQFF
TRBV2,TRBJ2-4,CASSGQGFAIQYF
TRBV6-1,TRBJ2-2,CASFLQENTGELFF
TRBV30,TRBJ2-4,CAWRSQNLAKNIQYF
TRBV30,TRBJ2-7,CAWTTGTGYYEQYF
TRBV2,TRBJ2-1,CASRGPYNEQFF
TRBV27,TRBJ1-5,CASSTGSNQPQHF
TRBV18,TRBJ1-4,CASSPYSDGVRQKLFF
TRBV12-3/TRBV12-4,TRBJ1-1,CASTLGSGFSEAFF
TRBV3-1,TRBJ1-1,CASSQDLRQGEAFF
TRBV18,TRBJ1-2,CASSLTDRGLGYTF
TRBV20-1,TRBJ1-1,CSARDPGQVTEAFF
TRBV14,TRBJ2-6,CASSSQLSPGANVLTF
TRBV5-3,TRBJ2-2,CARSLDSTGELFF
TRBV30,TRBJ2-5,CAWDGLAGGVYRETQYF
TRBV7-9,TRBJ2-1,CASSLVVGQTQFF
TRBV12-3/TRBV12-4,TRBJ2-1,CASSSRWTTYNEQFF
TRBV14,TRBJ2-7,CASSRQAGGLYEQYF
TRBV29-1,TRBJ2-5,CSVVGGAMETQYF
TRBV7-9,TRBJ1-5,CASSLVGARNQPQHF
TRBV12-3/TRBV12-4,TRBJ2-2,CASTLGLNTGELFF
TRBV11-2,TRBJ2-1,CASSLISGVGRKFDYNEQFF
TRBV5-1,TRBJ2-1,CASSQDGGGVNEQFF
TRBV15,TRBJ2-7,CATSSRRNSYEQYF
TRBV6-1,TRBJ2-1,CASGDSGGVSFEQFF
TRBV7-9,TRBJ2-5,CASSYYRTKEETQYF
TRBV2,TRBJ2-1,CASSPLGGSPYNEQFF
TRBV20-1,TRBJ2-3,CSARVGVVADTQYF
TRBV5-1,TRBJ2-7,CASSIRQGAGGNEQYF
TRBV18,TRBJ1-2,CASSEQGNYGYTF
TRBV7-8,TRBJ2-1,CASSPRSAGVYNEQFF
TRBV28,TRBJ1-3,CASSEGQFSGNTIYF
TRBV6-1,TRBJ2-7,CASSIRRTGSSYEQYF
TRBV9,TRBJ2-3,CASSVAGRSTDTQYF
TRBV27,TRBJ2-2,CASSLGLGPHINTGELFF
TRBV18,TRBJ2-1,CASSPRSSYNEQFF
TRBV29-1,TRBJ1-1,CSVGTTGSHHTEAFF
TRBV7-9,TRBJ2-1,CAARTSGGARDEQFF
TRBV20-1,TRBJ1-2,CSALQLLEGLNYGYTF
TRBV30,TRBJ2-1,CAWRVQKNNEQFF
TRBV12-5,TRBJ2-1,CASGQGQGIPYNEQFF
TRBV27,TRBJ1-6,CASRTTHNSPLHF
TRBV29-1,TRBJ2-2,CSVEATNTGELFF
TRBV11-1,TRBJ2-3,CASSRSGGGPTDTQYF
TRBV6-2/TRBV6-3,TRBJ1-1,CASRHTGRAFF
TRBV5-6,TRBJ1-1,CASSLYMSEAFF
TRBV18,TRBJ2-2,CASSPSQGSTGELFF
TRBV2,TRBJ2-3,CASSGEINTDTQYF
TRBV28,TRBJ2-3,CASSPTGRTSAQYF
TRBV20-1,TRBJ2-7,CSAEAGTRVSYEQYF
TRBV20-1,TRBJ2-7,CSAELTGKGYEQYF
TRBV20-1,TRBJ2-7,CSAGQGGGIPPYEQYF